The next 14 T cell receptor beta chains were all read from a single sample in a study of blood T cell repertoires in COVID-19. TCRdb's table, derived via immunoSEQ multiplex PCR, lists solely in-frame clones and lacks some. The sample contains over 200,000 clones, approximately 88% of which appear only once. Sequenced sample: peripheral blood. Receptors originate from a woman between 25 and 40 years old with acute or convalescent COVID-19.

The chain uses TRBV12-5 and TRBJ1-1; 10 bases align to TRBD1. The germline V gene encodes CDR1 LGHNT and CDR2 FRNRAP. CDR3 length: 17 residues. V lost 0 bases to trimming and J lost 4 bases; unmatched junction nucleotides: 8. As DNA, the CDR3 is TGTGCTAGTGGTTTGGTAAGGGACAGGGGTTGGGCCACTGAAGCTTTCTTT. It specifies CASGLVRDRGWATEAFF.

CDR3 residues: CASSPPSRLGYTF. As DNA, the CDR3 is TGTGCCAGCTCACCACCGTCTCGACTTGGCTACACCTTC. The V call is TRBV18, the J call TRBJ1-2; D is unclear. The CDR3 contains 13 residues. The V and J ends lost 0 bases and 7 bases respectively, with 9 bases between them. The germline gives CDR1 KGHSH, CDR2 LQKENI.

The V gene is TRBV9, the J gene TRBJ2-1; D may be TRBD2 (6 bases). This CDR3 contains 14 residues. Germline values: CDR1 SGDLS, CDR2 YYNGEE. Trimming removed 3 bases from V and 10 bases from J, with 17 bases in between. The CDR3 protein is CASSANWRDNEQFF. In nucleotides, the CDR3 is TGTGCCAGCAGCGCCAATTGGCGGGATAACGAGCAGTTCTTC.

The chain joins TRBV7-2 to TRBJ1-4; TRBD1 aligns across 9 bases. From germline, CDR1 is SGHTA and CDR2 FQGNSA. V dropped 5 bases and J dropped 8; count of bases not matched to a gene: 9. The CDR3 extends over 15 amino acids. The CDR3 DNA sequence: TGTGCCAGCAGCGGATCACAGGGGGCCGGAGAAAAACTGTTTTTT. It yields the protein CASSGSQGAGEKLFF.

The V gene is TRBV29-1, the J gene TRBJ2-1; 11 bases match TRBD1. J gave up 5 bases and V 6 bases, and 6 bases lay outside the gene matches. Germline values: CDR1 SQVTM, CDR2 ANQGSEA. CDR3 size: 14 residues. CDR3 residues: CSVGQGAINNEQFF. The CDR3 region has the DNA TGCAGCGTAGGACAGGGGGCGATCAACAATGAGCAGTTCTTC.

This rearrangement joins TRBV9 to TRBJ1-1; 7 nucleotides line up with TRBD1. The V and J ends lost 4 bases and 3 bases, in that order; junction bases with no gene match: 6. Germline loops: CDR1 SGDLS, CDR2 YYNGEE. The CDR3 runs 14 residues. CDR3 sequence (DNA): TGTGCCAGCAGCTTAACAGGGGTCGACACTGAAGCTTTCTTT. Translating it yields CASSLTGVDTEAFF. Filled out from reference TRBV9 and TRBJ1-1, the complete variable domain reads DSGVTQTPKHLITATGQRVTLRCSPRSGDLSVYWYQQSLDQGLQFLIQYYNGEERAKGNILERFSAQQFPDLHSELNLSSLELGDSALYFCASSLTGVDTEAFFGQGTRLTVV.

The rearrangement uses TRBV5-6 and TRBJ2-1; TRBD2 matches at 8 bases. The CDR3 spans 17 residues. V lost 2 bases to trimming and J lost 1 base; unmatched junction nucleotides: 8. The V gene's germline CDR1 is SGHDT and CDR2 YYEEEE. CDR3 coding DNA: TGTGCCAGCAGCTTTTGGAGTAGCGGGACTTCCTACAATGAGCAGTTCTTC. Translated: CASSFWSSGTSYNEQFF.

This chain connects TRBV7-6 to TRBJ1-4; the match to TRBD1 covers 8 bases. V shed 4 bases, J shed 2 bases, and the junction held 6 bases outside the gene matches. The CDR3 runs 16 residues. CDR1 is SGHVS, CDR2 FNYEAQ, per germline. The CDR3 bases are TGTGCCAGCAGCTACACAGGGGGGTTGACTAATGAAAAACTGTTTTTT. Its protein is CASSYTGGLTNEKLFF.

This chain connects TRBV3-1 (or the pseudogene TRBV3-2) to TRBJ2-5; 10 bases agree with TRBD2. The CDR3 sequence is 13 residues long. V was clipped by 4 bases and J by 4 bases; unmatched bases: 0. Germline V gives CDR1 LGHDT, CDR2 YNNKEL (reference sequence). The CDR3 nucleotides are TGTGCCAGCAGCCTAGCGGGAGGAGAGACCCAGTACTTC. Translation: CASSLAGGETQYF.

A single count supports this clone. The chain employs TRBV6-5 and TRBJ2-2; 8 bases align to TRBD1. The J segment lost 1 base and the V segment lost 2 bases, leaving 3 bases of the junction unmatched. Germline CDR1 and CDR2: MNHEY and SVGAGI. The CDR3 is 16 amino acids. CDR3 sequence (DNA): TGTGCCAGCAGTTACGTAGGGACAGGGAACACCGGGGAGCTGTTTTTT. Its translation is CASSYVGTGNTGELFF.

A word on this clone: Other DNA sequences from this sample encode an identical CDR3 as well. J is TRBJ1-2 and V is TRBV15; TRBD1 matches at 8 bases. CDR3 length: 13 amino acids. The V segment lost 4 bases and the J segment 5 bases; nucleotides outside the gene matches: 3. Germline lookup yields CDR1 LNHNV and CDR2 YYDKDF (reference sequence). CDR3 sequence reads: CATSKDRAYGYTF. The CDR3 DNA sequence: TGTGCCACCAGCAAGGACAGGGCATATGGCTACACCTTC.

The V gene is TRBV23-1, the J gene TRBJ1-5; D gene uncertain. TRBV23-1 is filed as an ORF, its function uncertain. The CDR3 is 14 residues long. Trimming shortened V by 3 bases and J by 5 bases, and 11 bases separated the two germline ends. The CDR3 DNA reads as TGCGCCAGCAGTCACTCAAAACGCGATCAGCCCCAGCATTTT. Amino acid sequence: CASSHSKRDQPQHF.

This chain connects TRBV5-1 to TRBJ2-3; tentatively, D is TRBD1 (6 bases). The V end lost 4 bases, the J end lost 5 bases, and 17 bases lay between the germline ends. Germline assignment: CDR1 SGHRS and CDR2 YFSETQ. The CDR3 runs to 15 residues. The CDR3 DNA sequence: TGCGCCAGCAGCCACTGGACAGACGAAGTAGATACGCAGTATTTT. It translates to CASSHWTDEVDTQYF. Combining the CDR3 with reference TRBV5-1 and TRBJ2-3 gives the whole variable domain KAGVTQTPRYLIKTRGQQVTLSCSPISGHRSVSWYQQTPGQGLQFLFEYFSETQRNKGNFPGRFSGRQFSNSRSEMNVSTLELGDSALYLCASSHWTDEVDTQYFGPGTRLTVL.

CDR3 loop: CASSPRESNYEQYF. The CDR3 nucleotides are TGTGCCAGCTCACCCCGGGAGAGTAATTACGAGCAGTACTTC. The V call is TRBV18, the J call TRBJ2-7; D might be TRBD2 (6 bases). CDR1 is KGHSH and CDR2 is LQKENI in the germline V gene. V was shortened by 3 bases and J by 4 bases, with 13 bases between the two germline ends. CDR3 length equals 14 residues.